The 27 T cell receptor beta chains reported below all come from one sample, sequenced in a study of radiation and T cells in renal cell carcinoma. Documented treatment: treatment-naive control, cytoreductive nephrectomy. Repertoires were generated with immunoSEQ multiplex PCR, while TCRdb's copy carries only in-frame clones and drops some. The top ten clones hold roughly 8.7% of a sample with some 16,000 clones, approximately 58% of them seen once. The material was tumor tissue, obtained from a patient whose treatment was nephrectomy without radiotherapy. These receptor sequences come from a man in his forties or fifties with renal cell carcinoma.

J is TRBJ2-3 and V is TRBV27, with D perhaps given as TRBD1 or TRBD2 (6 bases each). V lost 6 bases and J 6 bases, leaving 19 bases between the germline ends. CDR3 length: 15 residues. CDR1 MNHEY and CDR2 SMNVEV come from the germline V gene (reference sequence). The CDR3 is CASSLYGGEGDTQYF. CDR3 nucleotide sequence: TGTGCCAGCAGCCTATACGGGGGCGAGGGGGATACGCAGTATTTT.

This rearrangement joins TRBV6-5 to TRBJ2-1, with D unclear. The CDR3 runs 12 residues. Germline CDR1 MNHEY, CDR2 SVGAGI. The V and J ends lost 8 bases and 9 bases respectively, with 14 bases between them. CDR3 residues: CASLSLYSEQFF. The DNA for the CDR3 is TGTGCCAGCCTTTCCTTGTACTCTGAGCAGTTCTTC.

This chain uses TRBV19 with TRBJ1-5; D uncertain. From germline, CDR1 is LNHDA and CDR2 SQIVND (reference sequence). V lost 6 bases and J 4 bases, leaving 19 bases between the germline ends. The CDR3 is made up of 16 amino acids. The CDR3 region is CASSPKWTGRNQPQHF. CDR3 sequence (DNA): TGTGCCAGTAGCCCGAAATGGACCGGACGGAATCAGCCCCAGCATTTT.

The rearrangement links TRBV15 to TRBJ1-1, with no clear D. The germline V gene encodes CDR1 LNHNV and CDR2 YYDKDF (reference sequence). V dropped 5 bases and J dropped 1 base, with 11 bases sitting between them. The CDR3 runs to 14 residues. CDR3: CATSPWEGNTEAFF. In DNA, the CDR3 is TGTGCCACCAGCCCTTGGGAGGGGAACACTGAAGCTTTCTTT.

The chain links TRBV6-6 to TRBJ2-7; 9 nucleotides agree with TRBD2. The germline V gene has CDR1 MNHNY and CDR2 SVGAGI (reference sequence). The length of the CDR3 is 14 residues. V gave up 4 bases and J gave up 4 bases; unmatched junction bases: 5. In nucleotides, the CDR3 is TGTGCCAGCAGTTTAGCGGGGGAGGGATACGAGCAGTACTTC. This codes for CASSLAGEGYEQYF.

The sample holds a few counts of this clone. The V call is TRBV2, the J call TRBJ1-2, with D maybe TRBD1 (5 bases). This CDR3 has 12 amino acids. Trimming took 6 bases from V and 8 from J, leaving 13 bases between them. The germline V gene encodes CDR1 SNHLY and CDR2 FYNNEI. The CDR3 DNA reads as TGTGCCAGCAGGCCTAACGGGGACGGCTACACCTTC. Its protein is CASRPNGDGYTF.

This clone was counted between two and nine times. The chain carries TRBV27 and TRBJ1-1; D is unresolved. Germline CDR1 and CDR2: MNHEY and SMNVEV (reference sequence). Trimming pared 2 bases from V and 4 bases from J, leaving 11 bases between. CDR3 length: 14 amino acids. In DNA form, the CDR3 reads TGTGCCAGCAGTTTAACAGCCGCAGGCACTGAAGCTTTCTTT. It codes for CASSLTAAGTEAFF.

V and J are TRBV28 and TRBJ1-6; 8 bases fit TRBD1. J gave up 0 bases and V 5 bases, and 6 bases lay outside the gene matches. The CDR3 is 17 amino acids. Germline V gives CDR1 MDHEN, CDR2 SYDVKM. The CDR3 sequence: CASSERDRSSYNSPLHF. CDR3 bases: TGTGCCAGCAGTGAAAGGGACAGGAGCTCCTATAATTCACCCCTCCACTTT.

The gene calls are TRBV6-5 and TRBJ2-7; perhaps TRBD1 as D (5 bases). The germline V gene has CDR1 MNHEY and CDR2 SVGAGI. CDR3 size: 15 residues. The V end lost 6 bases, the J end lost 3 bases, and 18 bases lay between the germline ends. The CDR3 here is CASSTLGKGYYEQYF. The CDR3 DNA follows: TGTGCCAGCAGCACCTTAGGCAAGGGGTACTACGAGCAGTACTTC.

The V and J genes are TRBV19 and TRBJ1-1, with no clear D. Trimming removed 3 bases at V and 0 bases at J, with 8 bases between. The CDR3 consists of 14 residues. Germline CDR1 is LNHDA and CDR2 is SQIVND (reference sequence). In nucleotides, the CDR3 is TGTGCCAGTAGTATTGCACAGATGAACACTGAAGCTTTCTTT. This gives the protein CASSIAQMNTEAFF. Variable domain in full (rest from reference TRBV19 and TRBJ1-1): DGGITQSPKYLFRKEGQNVTLSCEQNLNHDAMYWYRQDPGQGLRLIYYSQIVNDFQKGDIAEGYSVSREKKESFPLTVTSAQKNPTAFYLCASSIAQMNTEAFFGQGTRLTVV.

The J gene is TRBJ2-2, the V gene TRBV14, with no clear D. CDR3 size: 14 residues. Germline V gene lookup returns CDR1 SGHDN and CDR2 FVKESK. Trimming stripped 4 bases from V and 6 bases from J, with 12 bases between. The CDR3 is CASSPLRRAGELFF. In DNA, the CDR3 is TGTGCCAGCAGCCCGCTACGAAGGGCCGGGGAGCTGTTTTTT. The whole variable domain, remainder taken from reference TRBV14 and TRBJ2-2, is EAGVTQFPSHSVIEKGQTVTLRCDPISGHDNLYWYRRVMGKEIKFLLHFVKESKQDESGMPNNRFLAERTGGTYSTLKVQPAELEDSGVYFCASSPLRRAGELFFGEGSRLTVL.

The chain employs TRBV7-8 and TRBJ2-1; possibly TRBD1 for D (5 bases). There are 18 residues in the CDR3. The V end was cut by 0 bases, the J end by 8 bases, with 23 bases between. CDR1 SGHVS and CDR2 FQNEAQ come from the germline V gene. The DNA for the CDR3 is TGTGCCAGCAGCTTAGCTTGGGGCCCCGGTCAGGAATGGGATGAGCAGTTCTTC. Amino acids: CASSLAWGPGQEWDEQFF.

This clone has more than one count but fewer than ten. CDR3: CASSATQGGEQFF. The CDR3 nucleotides are TGTGCCAGCAGCGCAACGCAGGGGGGTGAGCAGTTCTTC. The chain uses TRBV9 and TRBJ2-1, with a weak D call TRBD1 (7 bases). Germline V gives CDR1 SGDLS, CDR2 YYNGEE. CDR3 length: 13 residues. Deletions cut 3 bases from V and 9 bases from J, with 13 bases between.

This clone was observed once. The genes are TRBV11-3 and TRBJ2-4; TRBD1 matches 9 bases. This CDR3 spans 14 amino acids. The junction had 8 bases not matched to a gene; V was cut back by 5 bases and J by 9 bases. Germline CDR1 and CDR2: SGHNT and YENEEA. The CDR3 DNA reads TGTGCCAGCAGCCCCCGGACAGGGGAGGGCATTCAGTACTTC. It is translated as CASSPRTGEGIQYF.

The V and J genes are TRBV9 and TRBJ1-2, with TRBD1 identical over 9 bases. Germline CDR1 reads SGDLS; CDR2 reads YYNGEE. Losses at the gene ends were 4 bases for V and 7 bases for J; bases not matched to a gene: 8. This CDR3 contains 14 residues. The CDR3 is CASSRETGGFGYTF. Written as DNA, the CDR3 is TGTGCCAGCAGCCGGGAGACAGGGGGGTTTGGCTACACCTTC.

This chain uses TRBV18 with TRBJ1-1; D not certain. CDR3 length equals 14 residues. Germline V gives CDR1 KGHSH, CDR2 LQKENI. Trimming cost V 4 bases and J 1 base, with 10 bases left between them. The CDR3 sequence: CASSRAARNTEAFF. CDR3 bases: TGTGCCAGCTCACGGGCAGCCAGGAACACTGAAGCTTTCTTT.

A few counts support this clone. The CDR3 DNA sequence: TGTGCCAGCAGTCAAAGGGCCGGGGGCGCCGGGAATTCACCCCTCCACTTT. It specifies CASSQRAGGAGNSPLHF. V usage is TRBV27 and J usage is TRBJ1-6; D might be TRBD1 (6 bases). V was trimmed by 5 bases and J by 7 bases, leaving 21 bases between them. There are 17 residues in the CDR3. Germline loops: CDR1 MNHEY, CDR2 SMNVEV (reference sequence).

The table lists this clone with a few counts. The chain carries TRBV4-3 and TRBJ2-5; no reliable D call. The CDR3 contains 13 residues. The V gene lost 0 bases and the J gene lost 4 bases, with 6 bases spanning the gap. Germline CDR1 LGHNA, CDR2 YSLEER. CDR3 nucleotide sequence: TGCGCCAGCAGCCAAGACTTAGTAGAGACCCAGTACTTC. Translation gives CASSQDLVETQYF.

This clone is medium-sized. The chain is built from TRBV9 and TRBJ2-2; no clear D gene. The germline V gene has CDR1 SGDLS and CDR2 YYNGEE. Trimming pared 3 bases from V and 4 bases from J, leaving 4 bases between. This CDR3 contains 12 residues. The CDR3 DNA follows: TGTGCCAGCAGCGCCGTCACCGGGGAGCTGTTTTTT. Translated: CASSAVTGELFF.

This chain links TRBV7-6 with TRBJ1-4; D not resolved. The CDR3 extends over 14 amino acids. V lost 2 bases and J 5 bases, leaving 9 bases between the germline ends. The germline V gene encodes CDR1 SGHVS and CDR2 FNYEAQ. The DNA for the CDR3 is TGTGCCAGCAGCTTAACGTCTGTCAATGAAAAACTGTTTTTT. Translation gives CASSLTSVNEKLFF.

There are a few counts of this clone. This sequence joins TRBV5-5 and TRBJ1-2; D is unclear. V was trimmed by 5 bases and J by 1 base, leaving 6 bases between them. Germline CDR1 SGHKS, CDR2 YYEKEE (reference sequence). The CDR3 runs to 12 residues. The CDR3 is CASRAINYGYTF. For the CDR3, the DNA is TGTGCCAGCAGGGCCATTAACTATGGCTACACCTTC.

The genes are TRBV5-8 and TRBJ1-2; D is uncertain. The V gene's germline CDR1 is SGHTS and CDR2 YDEGEE. Trimming removed 4 bases from V and 2 bases from J, with 12 bases in between. The CDR3 length is 14 residues. CDR3 protein: CASSPGDGNYGYTF. In DNA form, the CDR3 reads TGTGCCAGCAGCCCGGGAGACGGAAACTATGGCTACACCTTC.

The chain has TRBV28 and TRBJ1-2; no clear D gene. Germline CDR1 MDHEN, CDR2 SYDVKM. The ends were cut back, 5 bases at V and 4 bases at J, with 14 bases in the middle. This CDR3 is 14 amino acids long. The CDR3 region is CASSLIEVAYGYTF. The DNA for the CDR3 is TGTGCCAGCAGTCTCATAGAGGTGGCCTATGGCTACACCTTC.

The genes are TRBV2 and TRBJ1-5, with 8 positions matching TRBD1. The CDR3 has 15 amino acids. With 6 bases clipped from V and 1 base from J, the junction kept 5 bases outside the gene matches. Germline CDR1 and CDR2: SNHLY and FYNNEI. In DNA form, the CDR3 reads TGTGCCAGCAGGACAGGGGCAGGAAGCAATCAGCCCCAGCATTTT. Protein: CASRTGAGSNQPQHF.

The chain is built from TRBV6-5 and TRBJ1-1, with D hard to call. V gave up 8 bases and J gave up 2 bases, with 15 bases separating them. Germline V gene lookup returns CDR1 MNHEY and CDR2 SVGAGI. CDR3 length: 14 residues. The CDR3, as DNA: TGTGCCAGCCGCCCCTGGCAAAAAAACACTGAAGCTTTCTTT. Protein product: CASRPWQKNTEAFF.

The chain joins TRBV19 to TRBJ1-2; TRBD1 matches at 8 bases. Germline trimming cut 5 bases from V and 2 bases from J; bases unmatched to any gene: 4. This CDR3 has 14 amino acids. Germline V gene lookup returns CDR1 LNHDA and CDR2 SQIVND (reference sequence). CDR3 loop: CASSLQGVNYGYTF. Written as DNA, the CDR3 is TGTGCCAGTAGTCTACAGGGGGTAAACTATGGCTACACCTTC.

This clone showed up just once. The rearrangement uses TRBV7-2 and TRBJ2-5, with 10 bases lining up with TRBD2. V was pared by 1 base and J by 5 bases, with 10 bases of the junction left unmatched. The CDR3 runs to 17 residues. CDR1 and CDR2 (germline): SGHTA, FQGNSA. The CDR3 DNA is TGTGCCAGCAGCTTAGAAGTAGCGGGGGGTTTTCGGGAGACCCAGTACTTC. Amino acids: CASSLEVAGGFRETQYF.